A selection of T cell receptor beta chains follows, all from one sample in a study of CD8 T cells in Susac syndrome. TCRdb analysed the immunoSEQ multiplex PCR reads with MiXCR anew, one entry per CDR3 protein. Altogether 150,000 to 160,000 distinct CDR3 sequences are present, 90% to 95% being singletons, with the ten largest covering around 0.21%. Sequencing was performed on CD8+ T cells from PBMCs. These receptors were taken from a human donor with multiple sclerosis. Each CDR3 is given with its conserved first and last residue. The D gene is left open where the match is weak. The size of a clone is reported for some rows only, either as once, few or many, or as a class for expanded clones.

CDR3: CSARDQGRTIAYEQYF
DNA: TGCAGTGCTAGAGATCAGGGAAGGACTATAGCCTACGAGCAGTACTTC
V: TRBV20-1
J: TRBJ2-7
size: NA
D: NA

CDR3: CSVDPGQDLPNTEAFF
DNA: TGCAGCGTTGACCCGGGACAAGACTTACCGAACACTGAAGCTTTCTTT
V: TRBV29-1
J: TRBJ1-1
size: NA
D: NA

CDR3: CAWRPRTYGEQYF
DNA: TGTGCCTGGAGACCCAGGACATACGGGGAGCAGTACTTC
V: TRBV30
J: TRBJ2-7
size: NA
D: NA

CDR3: CASVGGFNSPLHF
DNA: TGTGCCTCCGTCGGGGGATTTAATTCACCCCTCCACTTT
V: TRBV27
J: TRBJ1-6
size: NA
D: NA

CDR3: CASSVTGGGWGYTF
DNA: TGTGCCAGCAGCGTAACAGGGGGAGGTTGGGGCTACACCTTC
V: TRBV9
J: TRBJ1-2
size: once
D: TRBD1

CDR3: CASSVGRGAGANVLTF
DNA: TGTGCCAGCAGCGTAGGCCGAGGGGCCGGGGCCAACGTCCTGACTTTC
V: TRBV9
J: TRBJ2-6
size: NA
D: NA

CDR3: CSLRGSTEAFF
DNA: TGCAGTTTGCGGGGATCCACTGAAGCTTTCTTT
V: TRBV20-1
J: TRBJ1-1
size: once
D: NA

CDR3: CASSPTEGNYGYTF
DNA: TGTGCCAGCAGTCCCACGGAGGGGAACTATGGCTACACCTTC
V: TRBV6-5
J: TRBJ1-2
size: NA
D: NA

CDR3: CASSYSARVEQYF
DNA: TGTGCCAGCAGTTACTCGGCCCGGGTTGAGCAGTACTTC
V: TRBV6-2/TRBV6-3
J: TRBJ2-7
size: NA
D: NA

CDR3: CASSGTGTDTQYF
DNA: TGTGCCAGCAGTGGGACCGGCACAGATACGCAGTATTTT
V: TRBV6-1
J: TRBJ2-3
size: NA
D: NA

CDR3: CASIAGGRYEQYF
DNA: TGTGCCAGCATAGCAGGGGGCCGCTACGAGCAGTACTTC
V: TRBV6-2/TRBV6-3
J: TRBJ2-7
size: NA
D: TRBD1

CDR3: CSVEGYRGSGANVLTF
DNA: TGCAGCGTTGAGGGATACAGAGGCTCTGGGGCCAACGTCCTGACTTTC
V: TRBV29-1
J: TRBJ2-6
size: NA
D: NA

CDR3: CASSFGEEQYF
DNA: TGTGCCAGCAGCTTTGGTGAGGAGCAGTACTTC
V: TRBV7-9
J: TRBJ2-7
size: NA
D: NA

CDR3: CASSPRPTGDPRLETQYF
DNA: TGTGCCAGCAGCCCAAGGCCGACGGGAGATCCTCGTTTGGAGACCCAGTACTTC
V: TRBV7-9
J: TRBJ2-5
size: NA
D: NA

CDR3: CASSFDRAPETQYF
DNA: TGTGCCAGCAGTTTCGACAGGGCCCCAGAGACCCAGTACTTC
V: TRBV6-5
J: TRBJ2-5
size: NA
D: TRBD1

CDR3: CSVALRGLPYEQYF
DNA: TGCAGCGTTGCGCTGCGGGGGCTTCCGTACGAGCAGTACTTC
V: TRBV29-1
J: TRBJ2-7
size: NA
D: NA

CDR3: CASSDRGGGYTF
DNA: TGTGCCAGCAGTGACAGGGGTGGAGGCTACACCTTC
V: TRBV27
J: TRBJ1-2
size: NA
D: TRBD1

CDR3: CSARPRDRETYNEQFF
DNA: TGCAGCGCCCGCCCCCGGGACAGGGAGACCTACAATGAGCAGTTCTTC
V: TRBV29-1
J: TRBJ2-1
size: NA
D: TRBD1

CDR3: CASSLPGSSINEKLFF
DNA: TGTGCCAGCAGCTTACCAGGGTCCTCAATCAATGAAAAACTGTTTTTT
V: TRBV7-9
J: TRBJ1-4
size: NA
D: NA

CDR3: CASSQDAQETQYF
DNA: TGTGCCAGCAGCCAAGATGCGCAAGAGACCCAGTACTTC
V: TRBV3-1
J: TRBJ2-5
size: NA
D: NA

CDR3: CASSFQGAFYEQYF
DNA: TGTGCCAGCAGTTTCCAGGGGGCCTTCTACGAGCAGTACTTC
V: TRBV27
J: TRBJ2-7
size: NA
D: TRBD1

CDR3: CASISGGQNTEAFF
DNA: TGCGCCAGCATTAGCGGTGGACAGAACACTGAAGCTTTCTTT
V: TRBV5-1
J: TRBJ1-1
size: NA
D: NA

CDR3: CSVDSTGSSYNEQFF
DNA: TGCAGCGTTGACTCGACAGGGAGCTCCTACAATGAGCAGTTCTTC
V: TRBV29-1
J: TRBJ2-1
size: NA
D: TRBD1

CDR3: CASSAGHFYEQYF
DNA: TGTGCCAGCAGTGCGGGACACTTCTACGAGCAGTACTTC
V: TRBV25-1
J: TRBJ2-7
size: NA
D: NA

CDR3: CASSQVLDRGGNEQFF
DNA: TGTGCCAGCAGCCAAGTCCTAGATCGGGGGGGGAATGAGCAGTTCTTC
V: TRBV3-1
J: TRBJ2-1
size: NA
D: TRBD2

CDR3: CASSEYLRGSNGYTF
DNA: TGTGCCAGCAGTGAATATCTCAGGGGATCGAATGGCTACACCTTC
V: TRBV2
J: TRBJ1-2
size: NA
D: NA

CDR3: CSASDREPYEQYF
DNA: TGCAGTGCGTCTGACAGGGAACCCTACGAGCAGTACTTC
V: TRBV20-1
J: TRBJ2-7
size: NA
D: TRBD1

CDR3: CAWSVFPGDYTF
DNA: TGTGCCTGGAGTGTATTTCCCGGGGACTACACCTTC
V: TRBV30
J: TRBJ1-2
size: NA
D: NA

CDR3: CSARPRGAQGYTF
DNA: TGCAGTGCTAGACCCAGGGGGGCTCAAGGCTACACCTTC
V: TRBV20-1
J: TRBJ1-2
size: NA
D: TRBD1

CDR3: CASSLALGEQYF
DNA: TGTGCCAGCAGCTTGGCCCTCGGGGAGCAGTACTTC
V: TRBV5-6
J: TRBJ2-7
size: NA
D: NA

CDR3: CASSGRDTRENYGYTF
DNA: TGCGCCAGCAGCGGCCGGGACACCCGGGAGAACTATGGCTACACCTTC
V: TRBV5-1
J: TRBJ1-2
size: once
D: NA

CDR3: CSAPATGLRPYEQYF
DNA: TGCAGTGCGCCAGCGACAGGGTTGAGGCCCTACGAGCAGTACTTC
V: TRBV20-1
J: TRBJ2-7
size: NA
D: TRBD1

CDR3: CASSRRDGGAGYTF
DNA: TGCGCCAGCAGCAGACGAGACGGAGGTGCTGGCTACACCTTC
V: TRBV4-1
J: TRBJ1-2
size: NA
D: NA

CDR3: CASSPPSGDVDNEQFF
DNA: TGTGCCAGCAGTCCACCCTCGGGGGACGTCGACAATGAGCAGTTCTTC
V: TRBV12-3/TRBV12-4
J: TRBJ2-1
size: NA
D: NA

CDR3: CASSFSTGARLRGYTF
DNA: TGTGCCAGCAGCTTCTCCACAGGGGCGCGATTAAGGGGCTACACCTTC
V: TRBV13
J: TRBJ1-2
size: once
D: TRBD1

CDR3: CASSPLGEAGSYEQYF
DNA: TGTGCCAGCAGCCCCCTGGGGGAGGCTGGCTCCTACGAGCAGTACTTC
V: TRBV13
J: TRBJ2-7
size: NA
D: NA

CDR3: CAWRDGGTGDPNEQFF
DNA: TGTGCCTGGAGGGATGGGGGGACAGGGGATCCCAATGAGCAGTTCTTC
V: TRBV30
J: TRBJ2-1
size: NA
D: TRBD1

CDR3: CASSQDVRDTRPAQYF
DNA: TGTGCCAGCAGCCAAGATGTGCGGGACACCCGTCCTGCGCAGTATTTT
V: TRBV3-1
J: TRBJ2-3
size: NA
D: NA

CDR3: CASSPPLGGQETQYF
DNA: TGTGCCAGCAGCCCACCCCTGGGGGGCCAAGAGACCCAGTACTTC
V: TRBV6-2/TRBV6-3
J: TRBJ2-5
size: NA
D: NA

CDR3: CASSQVQGMNTEAFF
DNA: TGCGCCAGCAGCCAAGTGCAGGGTATGAACACTGAAGCTTTCTTT
V: TRBV4-1
J: TRBJ1-1
size: NA
D: NA

CDR3: CASIGGMDREQYF
DNA: TGTGCCAGCATTGGGGGCATGGACCGGGAGCAGTACTTC
V: TRBV2
J: TRBJ2-7
size: NA
D: NA

CDR3: CASSHNVRTDTQYF
DNA: TGTGCCAGCAGCCATAACGTGAGGACAGATACGCAGTATTTT
V: TRBV11-2
J: TRBJ2-3
size: NA
D: NA

CDR3: CASSQAGGSQYF
DNA: TGCGCCAGCAGCCAAGCAGGCGGCTCCCAGTACTTC
V: TRBV4-1
J: TRBJ2-5
size: NA
D: NA

CDR3: CAWKGRTYGYTF
DNA: TGTGCCTGGAAGGGGCGAACCTATGGCTACACCTTC
V: TRBV30
J: TRBJ1-2
size: NA
D: NA

CDR3: CSVGEHYDNYGYTF
DNA: TGCAGCGTTGGGGAGCACTATGATAACTATGGCTACACCTTC
V: TRBV29-1
J: TRBJ1-2
size: NA
D: NA

CDR3: CASSQGDSYNEQFF
DNA: TGTGCCAGCAGTCAGGGGGATAGTTACAATGAGCAGTTCTTC
V: TRBV9
J: TRBJ2-1
size: NA
D: TRBD1

CDR3: CAWTPRRGTEAFF
DNA: TGTGCCTGGACCCCCCGGAGGGGTACTGAAGCTTTCTTT
V: TRBV30
J: TRBJ1-1
size: NA
D: NA

CDR3: CSVEADSSYEQYF
DNA: TGCAGCGTTGAGGCGGACAGCTCCTACGAGCAGTACTTC
V: TRBV29-1
J: TRBJ2-7
size: NA
D: NA

CDR3: CATRQGDTQYF
DNA: TGTGCCACCAGGCAGGGGGATACGCAGTATTTT
V: TRBV15
J: TRBJ2-3
size: NA
D: NA

CDR3: CASSAYRVWAKNIQYF
DNA: TGTGCCAGCAGTGCATACAGGGTCTGGGCCAAAAACATTCAGTACTTC
V: TRBV28
J: TRBJ2-4
size: NA
D: NA

CDR3: CASSLIRGGNEQFF
DNA: TGTGCCAGCAGCCTCATCCGTGGGGGCAATGAGCAGTTCTTC
V: TRBV3-1
J: TRBJ2-1
size: NA
D: NA

CDR3: CATSDLQGDGNEQFF
DNA: TGTGCCACCAGTGATTTGCAGGGGGACGGCAATGAGCAGTTCTTC
V: TRBV24-1
J: TRBJ2-1
size: NA
D: TRBD1

CDR3: CASSPQRGKNEQFF
DNA: TGTGCCAGCAGCCCCCAAAGGGGGAAGAATGAGCAGTTCTTC
V: TRBV13
J: TRBJ2-1
size: NA
D: NA